The 21 T cell receptor beta chains listed next were all sequenced from one sample in a study of cytomegalovirus exposure and HLA in healthy donors. Assay: immunoSEQ multiplex PCR; the TCRdb copy retains only in-frame clones and omits some. The sample consists of some 330,000 clones, around 86% of them appearing once. Sample: PBMCs. The receptors here all came from a woman under 30 in good health and CMV-seronegative.

The genes are TRBV11-2 and TRBJ2-7; D unclear. This CDR3 region has 13 residues. Trimming left V 1 base short and J 6 bases short, with 10 bases between. Germline-derived CDR1 and CDR2 are SGHAT and FQNNGV. Here the CDR3 reads CASSLVASPEQYF. CDR3 nucleotides: TGTGCCAGCAGCTTAGTAGCCAGTCCCGAGCAGTACTTC.

The chain employs TRBV4-3 and TRBJ2-6; 8 bases align to TRBD1. Germline loops: CDR1 LGHNA, CDR2 YSLEER. Losses at the gene ends were 2 bases for V and 0 bases for J; bases not matched to a gene: 9. This CDR3 is built from 19 residues. In DNA, the CDR3 is TGCGCCAGCAGCCAAACCCCGGGACAGGCGTTCTCTGGGGCCAACGTCCTGACTTTC. Translating it yields CASSQTPGQAFSGANVLTF.

The chain couples TRBV7-2 to TRBJ2-1, with 7 bases aligning to TRBD2. V lost 5 bases, J lost 9 bases, and 10 bases stayed unmatched. The CDR3 is 14 amino acids. Germline V CDR1 and CDR2: SGHTA, FQGNSA. The CDR3 loop is CASSAPGLELEQFF. The CDR3 nucleotides read TGTGCCAGCAGCGCCCCCGGACTAGAACTTGAGCAGTTCTTC. Drawing the rest from reference TRBV7-2 and TRBJ2-1, the complete variable domain is GAGVSQSPSNKVTEKGKDVELRCDPISGHTALYWYRQSLGQGLEFLIYFQGNSAPDKSGLPSDRFSAERTGGSVSTLTIQRTQQEDSAVYLCASSAPGLELEQFFGPGTRLTVL.

The rearrangement links TRBV6-6 to TRBJ2-7; possible D gene TRBD2, 6 bases. The CDR3 is 13 residues long. Germline V gene data show CDR1 as MNHNY and CDR2 as SVGAGI (reference sequence). Trimming pared 8 bases from V and 7 bases from J, leaving 18 bases between. The CDR3 DNA is TGTGCCAGCGCGAGTACAGCGGGTCTGGAGCAGTACTTC. Translated, it gives CASASTAGLEQYF.

This sequence joins TRBV19 and TRBJ1-1, with a possible D match to TRBD1 (5 bases). The CDR3 has 13 amino acids. Trimming left V 5 bases short and J 1 base short, with 8 bases between. CDR1 is LNHDA, CDR2 SQIVND, per germline (reference sequence). CDR3 in amino acids: CASSFQGNTEAFF. DNA for the CDR3: TGTGCCAGTAGTTTTCAGGGGAACACTGAAGCTTTCTTT.

This chain links TRBV27 with TRBJ2-3; D uncertain. With 5 bases removed from V and 14 bases from J, the gap between germline ends came to 17 bases. The CDR3 covers 12 residues. Germline V CDR1 and CDR2: MNHEY, SMNVEV (reference sequence). DNA for the CDR3: TGTGCCAGCAGTCAGACACCTCTTCGTGTGTATTTT. Translated: CASSQTPLRVYF.

This chain links TRBV2 with TRBJ2-1; D may be TRBD2 (6 bases). Germline CDR1 and CDR2: SNHLY and FYNNEI. This CDR3 contains 15 residues. V was trimmed by 6 bases and J by 5 bases, leaving 17 bases between them. The CDR3 nucleotides read TGTGCCAGCAGCCCGGTGGCTAGCGTGGACAATGAGCAGTTCTTC. Protein product: CASSPVASVDNEQFF.

The rearrangement uses TRBV27 and TRBJ2-2; D is perhaps TRBD2 (6 bases). Germline CDR1 is MNHEY and CDR2 is SMNVEV (reference sequence). The CDR3 is made up of 15 amino acids. With 6 bases removed from V and 2 bases from J, the gap between germline ends came to 13 bases. For the CDR3, the DNA is TGTGCCAGCAGATGGGCTAGCGTAAACACCGGGGAGCTGTTTTTT. Translation: CASRWASVNTGELFF.

This chain uses TRBV4-3 with TRBJ2-2, with 8 bases matching TRBD1. Per germline, CDR1 LGHNA and CDR2 YSLEER. The trim removed 0 bases at V and 6 bases at J, leaving 9 bases unmatched. There are 17 residues in the CDR3. In DNA form, the CDR3 reads TGCGCCAGCAGCCAAGATAGGTCGGAACAGGGGGCCGGGGAGCTGTTTTTT. Translating it yields CASSQDRSEQGAGELFF.

The rearrangement uses TRBV27 and TRBJ2-1; the match to TRBD2 covers 7 bases. The germline CDR1 and CDR2 sequences are MNHEY and SMNVEV (reference sequence). The CDR3 has 14 amino acids. The ends lost 5 bases at V and 4 bases at J; junction bases unmatched: 5. The DNA of the CDR3 is TGTGCCAGCAGTCAAAGGACTAGATACAATGAGCAGTTCTTC. It yields the protein CASSQRTRYNEQFF.

The table lists this clone with a count of one. J is TRBJ2-1 and V is TRBV12-5; unclear D gene. This CDR3 comprises 12 residues. The V gene lost 2 bases and the J gene lost 4 bases, with 3 bases spanning the gap. Germline V gives CDR1 LGHNT, CDR2 FRNRAP. The CDR3 DNA follows: TGTGCTAGTGGTTTGCTGTACAATGAGCAGTTCTTC. Amino acid sequence: CASGLLYNEQFF.

The chain recombines TRBV5-4 with TRBJ2-3; TRBD2 matches at 7 bases. The CDR3 spans 16 residues. CDR1 is SGHNT and CDR2 is YYREEE in the germline V gene (reference sequence). Trimming at V came to 4 bases and at J to 2 bases, leaving 10 bases not matched to a gene. The CDR3 DNA reads TGTGCCAGCAGCCCCACCCGCGGGAGCGACACAGATACGCAGTATTTT. Encoded protein: CASSPTRGSDTDTQYF. The whole variable domain, remainder taken from reference TRBV5-4 and TRBJ2-3, is ETGVTQSPTHLIKTRGQQVTLRCSSQSGHNTVSWYQQALGQGPQFIFQYYREEENGRGNFPPRFSGLQFPNYSSELNVNALELDDSALYLCASSPTRGSDTDTQYFGPGTRLTVL.

This clone has more than one count but fewer than ten. The sample carries other DNA sequences with the same CDR3. The rearrangement uses TRBV6-5 and TRBJ2-5, with a possible D match to TRBD2 (6 bases). The length of the CDR3 is 14 residues. The germline V and J ends were trimmed by 0 bases and 3 bases, with 8 bases remaining between them. CDR1 is MNHEY, CDR2 SVGAGI, per germline. CDR3 sequence reads: CASSYSTGEETQYF. CDR3 DNA sequence: TGTGCCAGCAGTTACTCGACGGGGGAAGAGACCCAGTACTTC.

V usage is TRBV5-6 and J usage is TRBJ2-3; 9 nucleotides align to TRBD2. Unmatched junction bases numbered 3, after V lost 4 bases and J lost 3 bases. Germline V gene sequence: CDR1 SGHDT, CDR2 YYEEEE. The CDR3 runs 14 residues. The CDR3: CASSGGRETDTQYF. CDR3 nucleotide sequence: TGTGCCAGCAGCGGCGGGAGGGAGACAGATACGCAGTATTTT.

The chain recombines TRBV27 with TRBJ2-1; maybe TRBD2 (6 bases). The V end was cut by 6 bases, the J end by 8 bases, with 17 bases between. CDR3 length: 14 residues. The germline V gene has CDR1 MNHEY and CDR2 SMNVEV (reference sequence). The CDR3 nucleotides are TGTGCCAGCAGGGAACCCTCGGAGGGTGATGAGCAGTTCTTC. Amino acids: CASREPSEGDEQFF.

The chain links TRBV9 to TRBJ2-7; 8 nucleotides align to TRBD2. V was clipped by 3 bases and J by 5 bases; unmatched bases: 10. Per germline, CDR1 SGDLS and CDR2 YYNGEE. The CDR3 totals 15 residues. DNA for the CDR3: TGTGCCAGCAGCGAGGCGCGGGAGGCCGCCAACGAGCAGTACTTC. Protein product: CASSEAREAANEQYF.

The rearrangement links TRBV4-1 to TRBJ2-1, with 9 bases aligning to TRBD1. The CDR3 has 17 amino acids. Germline CDR1 is MGHRA and CDR2 is YSYEKL. Losses at the gene ends were 5 bases for V and 5 bases for J; bases not matched to a gene: 13. CDR3 region: CASSKQQGAKLNNEQFF. Here the CDR3 DNA reads TGCGCCAGCAGCAAGCAACAGGGGGCGAAGTTAAACAATGAGCAGTTCTTC.

V gene TRBV18 combines with J gene TRBJ2-2; a weak D match, TRBD1 (5 bases). This CDR3 has 14 amino acids. The V and J ends lost 3 bases and 2 bases respectively, with 7 bases between them. Germline CDR1 KGHSH, CDR2 LQKENI. CDR3 coding DNA: TGTGCCAGCTCACCGAGGACAAACACCGGGGAGCTGTTTTTT. Its protein is CASSPRTNTGELFF.

The sample holds one count of this clone. V usage is TRBV19 and J usage is TRBJ1-5, with D unresolved. Germline V gene data show CDR1 as LNHDA and CDR2 as SQIVND (reference sequence). The CDR3 sequence is 15 residues long. The V and J ends lost 1 base and 5 bases respectively, with 12 bases between them. CDR3 coding DNA: TGTGCCAGTAGTATAGGGTGGGCGAACCATCAGCCCCAGCATTTT. Amino acid sequence: CASSIGWANHQPQHF.

This chain uses TRBV19 with TRBJ2-7, with 15 nucleotides matching TRBD2. The ends lost 9 bases at V and 1 base at J; junction bases unmatched: 16. The length of the CDR3 is 19 residues. Germline V gives CDR1 LNHDA, CDR2 SQIVND (reference sequence). CDR3 protein: CASSPRTSGRAIGSYEQYF. The CDR3 bases are TGTGCCAGCTCCCCCCGGACTAGCGGGAGGGCCATAGGGTCCTACGAGCAGTACTTC.

This sequence joins TRBV7-2 and TRBJ2-1; 8 bases line up with TRBD2. V was pared by 7 bases and J by 8 bases, with 13 bases of the junction left unmatched. The CDR3 extends over 15 amino acids. The germline V gene encodes CDR1 SGHTA and CDR2 FQGNSA. CDR3 amino acids: CASTPMSGSGYEQFF. The CDR3 coding sequence is TGTGCCAGCACCCCTATGAGCGGGAGTGGCTATGAGCAGTTCTTC.